The clone carrying this T cell receptor (beta chain) was recorded a few times. The antigen remains undetermined. Each CDR3 protein is one row after TCRdb ran MiXCR on the reads. The table lists fewer than 650,000 distinct CDR3 sequences, roughly 43% of them singletons, with 48% in the top ten. This specimen belongs to a study of T cell repertoires in cytomegalovirus infection. For the study at large: As its CMV epitopes, the study selected recently identified HLA-C-restricted and well-studied HLA-B-restricted targets.

The clonotype was recovered from a human donor in good health (CMV status not recorded). Some clones in this sample may be carry-over from other donors' samples. The sample was cultured PBMCs, taken from culture after CMV antigen stimulation.

CDR3 sequence reads: CASSQSLAGGSYEQYF. The CDR3 bases are TGCGCCAGCAGCCAATCCCTAGCGGGGGGCTCCTACGAGCAGTACTTC. The chain is built from TRBV4-3 and TRBJ2-7; TRBD2 agrees at 11 bases. This CDR3 comprises 16 residues. CDR1 is LGHNA and CDR2 is YSLEER in the germline V gene. The junction had 3 bases not matched to a gene; V was cut back by 2 bases and J by 0 bases.